The 4 T cell receptor beta chains presented below share a single source sample, sequenced in a study of T-cell reconstitution after alpha-beta-depleted transplantation in children. The TCRbeta library incorporated unique molecular identifiers. TCRdb re-called the PCR reads through MiXCR, storing one row per CDR3 protein. The sample contains some 440,000 distinct CDR3 sequences, around 16% of which appear only once. Sequencing used PBMCs, mostly from graft donor cells, obtained 360 days after TCRalphabeta/CD19-depleted stem cell transplant. These receptors were obtained from a boy under three years old who had a stem cell transplant for Wiskott-Aldrich syndrome, so the T cells may come from the graft donor.

This clonotype has just a few counts. The gene calls are TRBV20-1 and TRBJ2-5; D unresolved. V dropped 3 bases and J dropped 3 bases, with 11 bases sitting between them. The CDR3 is 13 residues long. Germline CDR1 reads DFQATT; CDR2 reads SNEGSKA (reference sequence). Here the CDR3 reads CSASVSREETQYF. The CDR3 DNA reads as TGCAGTGCTAGTGTCAGTCGGGAAGAGACCCAGTACTTC.

This clonotype was observed at least ten times. V and J are TRBV14 and TRBJ2-5; D unresolved. Germline CDR1 is SGHDN and CDR2 is FVKESK. CDR3 size: 12 residues. V gave up 6 bases and J gave up 5 bases, with 10 bases separating them. The CDR3 DNA reads TGTGCCAGCAGTTCCCAAGGGGAGACCCAGTACTTC. Translated, it gives CASSSQGETQYF.

This clonotype has ten or more counts. The V gene is TRBV20-1, the J gene TRBJ2-1; 8 nucleotides agree with TRBD2. The trim removed 5 bases at V and 0 bases at J, leaving 6 bases unmatched. CDR1 DFQATT and CDR2 SNEGSKA come from the germline V gene (reference sequence). The CDR3 is 15 amino acids. For the CDR3, the DNA is TGCAGTGCTGGACCGAGCGGGGGCTCCTACAATGAGCAGTTCTTC. Translated, it gives CSAGPSGGSYNEQFF.

V usage is TRBV6-6 and J usage is TRBJ1-5; the D is unclear. The CDR3 contains 13 residues. Trimming took 4 bases from V and 0 from J, leaving 4 bases between them. Looked up from germline, CDR1 is MNHNY and CDR2 is SVGAGI (reference sequence). The CDR3 DNA follows: TGTGCCAGCAGTTTGATTAGCAATCAGCCCCAGCATTTT. Protein product: CASSLISNQPQHF.